These 30 T cell receptor beta chains were all obtained from the same sample, sequenced in a study of blood T cell repertoires in COVID-19. TCRdb keeps only in-frame clones here, not all; method: immunoSEQ multiplex PCR. The data contain tens of thousands of clones, around 91% of them singletons. The sequencing sample was made of peripheral blood. These TCRs come from a man aged 45-65 years with COVID-19, enrolled during active disease.

The genes are TRBV4-1 and TRBJ1-3; D not resolved. CDR1 is MGHRA, CDR2 YSYEKL, per germline. This CDR3 contains 15 residues. The V end was cut by 2 bases, the J end by 1 base, with 9 bases between. The CDR3 is CASSQISLSGNTIYF. As DNA, the CDR3 is TGCGCCAGCAGCCAAATTTCTCTATCTGGAAACACCATATATTTT.

This chain joins TRBV19 and TRBJ2-2, with D hard to call. V gave up 5 bases and J gave up 5 bases, with 15 bases separating them. The germline V gene encodes CDR1 LNHDA and CDR2 SQIVND (reference sequence). This CDR3 spans 15 amino acids. The DNA of the CDR3 is TGTGCCAGTAGTCAAACCGAACTGACTACCGGGGAGCTGTTTTTT. Protein sequence: CASSQTELTTGELFF.

This chain joins TRBV4-1 and TRBJ1-2; no clear D gene. The V and J ends lost 4 bases and 13 bases respectively, with 19 bases between them. The germline CDR1 and CDR2 sequences are MGHRA and YSYEKL. This CDR3 has 13 residues. The CDR3 DNA reads TGCGCCAGCAGCCTCCTCCTTAGAGAAACCGGCACCTTC. Translated: CASSLLLRETGTF.

The gene calls are TRBV5-3 and TRBJ1-2, with 8 bases identical to TRBD1. TRBV5-3 is annotated as an ORF whose role is uncertain. J lost 3 bases, V lost 0 bases, and 7 bases had no gene match. The CDR3 covers 16 residues. DNA for the CDR3: TGTGCCAGAAGCTTGGGACGGCGGGACAGGTACTATGGCTACACCTTC. As protein: CARSLGRRDRYYGYTF.

The rearrangement uses TRBV4-3 and TRBJ2-1; TRBD1 matches 11 bases. The germline V gene has CDR1 LGHNA and CDR2 YSLEER. This CDR3 is 17 amino acids long. V trimming: 6 bases; J trimming: 8 bases; junction bases outside the gene matches: 15. Here the CDR3 reads CASRPHSGQGALDEQFF. The CDR3 DNA reads as TGCGCCAGCAGGCCGCACAGCGGACAGGGGGCGCTCGATGAGCAGTTCTTC.

V gene TRBV29-1 combines with J gene TRBJ1-4, with TRBD1 as a possible D gene (6 bases). The CDR3 consists of 13 residues. Trimming stripped 6 bases from V and 5 bases from J, with 13 bases between. Per germline, CDR1 SQVTM and CDR2 ANQGSEA. CDR3 in amino acids: CSVQGGSNEKLFF. Written as DNA, the CDR3 is TGCAGCGTACAGGGTGGGTCCAATGAAAAACTGTTTTTT. The variable domain in full, completed from reference TRBV29-1 and TRBJ1-4, reads SAVISQKPSRDICQRGTSLTIQCQVDSQVTMMFWYRQQPGQSLTLIATANQGSEATYESGFVIDKFPISRPNLTFSTLTVSNMSPEDSSIYLCSVQGGSNEKLFFGSGTQLSVL.

The rearrangement links TRBV19 to TRBJ1-2, with 11 bases aligning to TRBD1. Germline assignment: CDR1 LNHDA and CDR2 SQIVND (reference sequence). V gave up 4 bases and J gave up 3 bases; unmatched junction bases: 1. CDR3 length equals 14 residues. The CDR3 DNA follows: TGTGCCAGTAGTAGGGACAGGGGGGACTATGGCTACACCTTC. This sequence encodes CASSRDRGDYGYTF. Filled out from reference TRBV19 and TRBJ1-2, the complete variable domain reads DGGITQSPKYLFRKEGQNVTLSCEQNLNHDAMYWYRQDPGQGLRLIYYSQIVNDFQKGDIAEGYSVSREKKESFPLTVTSAQKNPTAFYLCASSRDRGDYGYTFGSGTRLTVV.

V usage is TRBV27 and J usage is TRBJ2-7; possibly TRBD2 for D (6 bases). V lost 1 base and J 3 bases, leaving 13 bases between the germline ends. CDR3 length: 15 residues. CDR1 MNHEY and CDR2 SMNVEV come from the germline V gene (reference sequence). CDR3: CASSLFGGTNYEQYF. DNA of the CDR3: TGTGCCAGCAGTTTATTTGGGGGGACCAACTACGAGCAGTACTTC.

The rearrangement links TRBV4-3 to TRBJ2-2, with D possibly being TRBD2 (6 bases). CDR3 length: 16 amino acids. Germline V gene lookup returns CDR1 LGHNA and CDR2 YSLEER. V lost 0 bases to trimming and J lost 4 bases, with 12 bases between them. The CDR3 DNA reads TGCGCCAGCAGCCAAGAGTACGGGGGTTCCACCGGGGAGCTGTTTTTT. This codes for CASSQEYGGSTGELFF.

The V and J genes are TRBV4-1 and TRBJ1-3, with unresolved D. Germline CDR1 reads MGHRA; CDR2 reads YSYEKL. V dropped 0 bases and J dropped 3 bases, with 3 bases sitting between them. The CDR3 is 13 residues long. CDR3: CASSQDFGNTIYF. DNA of the CDR3: TGCGCCAGCAGCCAAGACTTTGGAAACACCATATATTTT.

The V call is TRBV4-1, the J call TRBJ1-5, with 10 bases lining up with TRBD1. V shed 1 base and J 5 bases; nucleotides not matched to a gene: 2. This CDR3 has 15 amino acids. Looked up from germline, CDR1 is MGHRA and CDR2 is YSYEKL. CDR3 residues: CASSQGTGGYQPQHF. The CDR3, as DNA: TGCGCCAGCAGCCAAGGGACAGGGGGGTATCAGCCCCAGCATTTT.

As regards this clone: The germline gene is not matched at one end of the junction; a read error may be the cause. V and J are TRBV7-8 and TRBJ2-7, with D perhaps TRBD2 (5 bases). The CDR3 spans 12 residues. Germline CDR1 and CDR2: SGHVS and FQNEAQ. Here the CDR3 DNA reads TGTGCCAGCAGCAAATTAACCGGGCTAGCATCTTGG. Translating it yields CASSKLTGLASW.

The chain employs TRBV30 and TRBJ2-5; 13 positions agree with TRBD2. The CDR3 length is 15 residues. CDR1 and CDR2 (germline): GTSNPN, SVGIG (reference sequence). V was clipped by 3 bases and J by 9 bases; unmatched bases: 10. The CDR3 is CAWRVGLAGPGSQYF. CDR3 nucleotide sequence: TGTGCCTGGAGAGTGGGACTAGCGGGACCCGGGTCCCAGTACTTC.

This clone was seen a single time. Written as DNA, the CDR3 is TGTGCCAGCAGCCAAGACAACGGAGATACGCAGTATTTT. Translation gives CASSQDNGDTQYF. The chain recombines TRBV3-1 (or the pseudogene TRBV3-2) with TRBJ2-3; D ambiguous. In germline, CDR1 is LGHDT, CDR2 YNNKEL (reference sequence). The CDR3 spans 13 residues. Trimming removed 0 bases at V and 5 bases at J, with 6 bases between.

The chain combines TRBV4-3 with TRBJ1-4; TRBD1 matches at 10 bases. V lost 5 bases to trimming and J lost 5 bases; unmatched junction nucleotides: 5. CDR3 length: 15 residues. The germline V gene encodes CDR1 LGHNA and CDR2 YSLEER. The chain's CDR3 is CASSDWTGGNEKLFF. DNA for the CDR3: TGCGCCAGCAGCGATTGGACAGGGGGGAATGAAAAACTGTTTTTT.

This rearrangement joins TRBV7-2 to TRBJ1-1; 7 nucleotides agree with TRBD1. CDR3 length equals 13 residues. V dropped 9 bases and J dropped 0; count of bases not matched to a gene: 4. Germline V gene lookup returns CDR1 SGHTA and CDR2 FQGNSA. CDR3 sequence (DNA): TGTGCCAGTTTGACAGGGCTGAACACTGAAGCTTTCTTT. This translates into CASLTGLNTEAFF. Full variable domain (missing parts from reference TRBV7-2 and TRBJ1-1): GAGVSQSPSNKVTEKGKDVELRCDPISGHTALYWYRQSLGQGLEFLIYFQGNSAPDKSGLPSDRFSAERTGGSVSTLTIQRTQQEDSAVYLCASLTGLNTEAFFGQGTRLTVV.

CDR3 loop: CASSLGLAGAGYNEQFF. CDR3 nucleotide sequence: TGTGCCAGCAGCTTAGGTTTAGCGGGAGCCGGATACAATGAGCAGTTCTTC. V is TRBV7-9 and J is TRBJ2-1; 9 bases are a match to TRBD2. The CDR3 contains 17 residues. V was pared by 1 base and J by 4 bases, with 8 bases of the junction left unmatched. Germline CDR1 reads SEHNR; CDR2 reads FQNEAQ (reference sequence).

The V gene is TRBV19, the J gene TRBJ2-5, with D tentatively TRBD2 (5 bases). Germline V gives CDR1 LNHDA, CDR2 SQIVND (reference sequence). With 3 bases removed from V and 4 bases from J, the gap between germline ends came to 6 bases. The CDR3 has 12 amino acids. In DNA, the CDR3 is TGTGCCAGTAGTATGGCGGGAGAGACCCAGTACTTC. It is translated as CASSMAGETQYF.

This chain joins TRBV10-3 and TRBJ1-6, with D maybe TRBD1 (5 bases). Germline loops: CDR1 ENHRY, CDR2 SYGVKD. V gave up 8 bases and J gave up 8 bases, with 13 bases separating them. The CDR3 runs 13 residues. The DNA for the CDR3 is TGTGCCATCGGAGGGGTAGTAGATTCACCCCTCCACTTT. This sequence encodes CAIGGVVDSPLHF.

The CDR3 protein is CASGSGLAGDNEQYF. DNA of the CDR3: TGTGCTAGTGGCTCCGGACTAGCGGGAGACAACGAGCAGTACTTC. The chain combines TRBV12-5 with TRBJ2-7; 13 positions match TRBD2. CDR3 length: 15 residues. With V trimmed by 6 bases and J by 5 bases, 7 bases remained unmatched. Germline CDR1 reads LGHNT; CDR2 reads FRNRAP.

The chain carries TRBV7-2 and TRBJ1-5, with a possible D match to TRBD1 (6 bases). Trimming shortened V by 5 bases and J by 7 bases, and 18 bases separated the two germline ends. The CDR3 contains 15 residues. Germline V gives CDR1 SGHTA, CDR2 FQGNSA. The CDR3 spells CASSPPGGREQPQHF. CDR3 in DNA: TGTGCCAGCAGCCCCCCGGGGGGCAGGGAGCAGCCCCAGCATTTT. The full variable domain, its missing parts supplied by reference TRBV7-2 and TRBJ1-5, is GAGVSQSPSNKVTEKGKDVELRCDPISGHTALYWYRQSLGQGLEFLIYFQGNSAPDKSGLPSDRFSAERTGGSVSTLTIQRTQQEDSAVYLCASSPPGGREQPQHFGDGTRLSIL.

The chain joins TRBV5-5 to TRBJ2-3, with 10 nucleotides matching TRBD2. Germline assignment: CDR1 SGHKS and CDR2 YYEKEE (reference sequence). Losses at the gene ends were 3 bases for V and 4 bases for J; bases not matched to a gene: 5. The CDR3 length is 15 residues. The CDR3 nucleotides read TGTGCCAGCAGCTGGGGACTAGCGCGGTCAGATACGCAGTATTTT. Its protein product is CASSWGLARSDTQYF. The variable domain in full, with the rest retrieved from reference TRBV5-5 and TRBJ2-3, is DAGVTQSPTHLIKTRGQQVTLRCSPISGHKSVSWYQQVLGQGPQFIFQYYEKEERGRGNFPDRFSARQFPNYSSELNVNALLLGDSALYLCASSWGLARSDTQYFGPGTRLTVL.

This clone has a single count. The chain has TRBV4-3 and TRBJ2-1, with 9 bases lining up with TRBD2. The trim removed 0 bases at V and 8 bases at J, leaving 11 bases unmatched. CDR1 is LGHNA and CDR2 is YSLEER in the germline V gene. This CDR3 spans 17 amino acids. CDR3 DNA: TGCGCCAGCAGCCAAGAGTTTGGCGGGAGGGCCTTGGATGAGCAGTTCTTC. Residues: CASSQEFGGRALDEQFF.

This rearrangement joins TRBV4-3 to TRBJ1-2; the D gene is possibly TRBD1 (5 bases). The CDR3 is made up of 14 amino acids. CDR1 is LGHNA, CDR2 YSLEER, per germline. Trimming stripped 0 bases from V and 4 bases from J, with 9 bases between. CDR3 residues: CASSQDTRAYGYTF. As DNA, the CDR3 is TGCGCCAGCAGCCAAGATACCAGGGCCTATGGCTACACCTTC.

The table lists this clone with a count of one. CDR3 nucleotide sequence: TGTGCCAGCAGTTTATTTCCGGGACAGGGGTTCTCACCCCTCCACTTT. This codes for CASSLFPGQGFSPLHF. The V call is TRBV27, the J call TRBJ1-6; 10 bases fit TRBD1. The J segment lost 10 bases and the V segment lost 1 base, leaving 7 bases of the junction unmatched. Germline CDR1 MNHEY, CDR2 SMNVEV (reference sequence). The CDR3 has 16 amino acids.

The chain recombines TRBV28 with TRBJ1-1; no clear D. The germline V and J ends were trimmed by 6 bases and 7 bases, with 15 bases remaining between them. The V gene's germline CDR1 is MDHEN and CDR2 SYDVKM. The CDR3 runs to 13 residues. In DNA, the CDR3 is TGTGCCAGCAGGCAATCGACGGGGAGTGAAGCTTTCTTT. It is translated as CASRQSTGSEAFF.

The rearrangement uses TRBV3-1 (or the pseudogene TRBV3-2) and TRBJ1-2; 7 bases match TRBD1. Germline-derived CDR1 and CDR2 are LGHDT and YNNKEL (reference sequence). The CDR3 contains 14 residues. V lost 4 bases and J lost 8; bases outside the gene matches: 10. In DNA, the CDR3 is TGTGCCAGCAGCCCGTACAGGGGCCCAGAGGGCTACACCTTC. It yields the protein CASSPYRGPEGYTF.

V usage is TRBV25-1 and J usage is TRBJ2-3; TRBD2 agrees at 8 bases. V lost 4 bases, J lost 6 bases, and 9 bases stayed unmatched. Germline V gives CDR1 MGHDK, CDR2 SYGVNS. The CDR3 spans 15 residues. This chain's CDR3 is CASSGRAGGSDTQYF. CDR3 bases: TGTGCCAGCAGTGGGAGGGCGGGAGGTTCGGATACGCAGTATTTT.

This chain links TRBV12-3 or TRBV12-4 with TRBJ1-5, with D possibly matching TRBD1 (5 bases). Between the trimmed V and J ends, which lost 6 bases and 2 bases, there was a span of 5 bases. The CDR3 totals 12 residues. The CDR3: CASRQGNQPQHF. The CDR3 DNA sequence: TGTGCCAGCAGACAGGGCAATCAGCCCCAGCATTTT.

The chain recombines TRBV19 with TRBJ2-7; 14 nucleotides agree with TRBD2. V dropped 4 bases and J dropped 4; count of bases not matched to a gene: 6. Germline CDR1 and CDR2: LNHDA and SQIVND (reference sequence). The CDR3 extends over 16 amino acids. Here the CDR3 reads CASSSPGLAGGYEQYF. CDR3 nucleotide sequence: TGTGCCAGTAGTAGCCCCGGACTAGCGGGAGGTTACGAGCAGTACTTC.